This T cell receptor beta chain came from a study of tumor-infiltrating lymphocytes in localized non-small cell lung cancer. As for the study in general: The cohort mixed smokers and never-smokers, several histologies, and some post-neoadjuvant-chemotherapy samples.

TCRdb's copy holds only in-frame clones and misses some; the assay was immunoSEQ multiplex PCR. This table holds 12,000 or so clones, 75% to 90% found once. Trimming took off 1 base at V and 5 bases at J, with 6 bases between the two ends. CDR3 length equals 11 residues. Germline lookup yields CDR1 GTSNPN and CDR2 SVGIG (reference sequence). Sequenced material: lung tumor tissue. The rearrangement joins TRBV30 to TRBJ2-7; D call uncertain. The source of this sequence is a human donor with non-small cell lung cancer. The CDR3 DNA reads as TGTGCCTGGAGTGGTTACCACGAGCAGTACTTC. Translation gives CAWSGYHEQYF.